This T cell receptor (beta chain) was documented in a study of T cell repertoires in cytomegalovirus infection (dated by TCRdb to between 2018 and 2020). Context from the whole study: The HLA type of each donor mattered for the analysis, because public TCR beta signatures pointed to carriage of CMV infection along with the matching HLA type.

The full study reports these points: The ex vivo response was dominated by HLA-C-restricted CMV-specific TCR beta clonotypes, which also provided the single most frequent clonotype in two of eight donors. Carriers of CMV infection plus the relevant HLA type were discriminated by the cumulative frequency of public TCR beta family members in the study cohort and in an independent roughly 400-donor cohort.

There are many counts of this clonotype. What this receptor recognizes is not known. No base-level quality is on record; no much larger clone is a single base apart. The CDR3 holds 18 amino acids from the cysteine to the phenylalanine. Of all the DNA, just the CDR3 is kept, 54 bases in frame from base 1. The germline V gene provides CDR1 MDHEN and CDR2 SYDVKM. The V end loses 8 bases and the J end loses 2 bases, and a stretch of 25 bases separates them. TCRdb records Illumina HiSeq 1500 as the sequencer. The public reads were reprocessed in TCRdb via fastp at Q25 and MiXCR, keeping in-frame beta chains. One record per CDR3 amino acid sequence lists the most common genes and DNA. This sample comprises roughly 500,000 distinct CDR3 sequences, around 10% of them detected only once. Jointly, the top ten make up more than 8.5% of the sample.

This sequence uses TRBV28 and TRBJ1-5; TRBD1 is a possible D gene, resting on 6 matching bases. The sequencing input was PBMCs. This sequence originates from a human donor in good health (CMV status not recorded). Some clones in this sample may be carry-over from other donors' samples. The CDR3 region has the sequence CASSRPRTAFGGNQPQHF. The nucleotide sequence is TGTGCCAGCTCCCGCCCGAGGACAGCCTTCGGGGGCAATCAGCCCCAGCATTTT.